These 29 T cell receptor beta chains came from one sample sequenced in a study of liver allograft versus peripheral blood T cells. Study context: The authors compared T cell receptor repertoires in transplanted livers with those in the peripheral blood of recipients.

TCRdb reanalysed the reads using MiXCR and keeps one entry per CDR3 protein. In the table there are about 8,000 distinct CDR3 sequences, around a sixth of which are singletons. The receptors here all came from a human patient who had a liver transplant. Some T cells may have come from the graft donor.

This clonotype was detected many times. CDR3 amino acids: CSVAQSQETQYF. The CDR3 coding sequence is TGCAGCGTTGCGCAGTCCCAAGAGACCCAGTACTTC. The chain uses TRBV29-1 and TRBJ2-5; D gene uncertain. This CDR3 has 12 residues. In germline, CDR1 is SQVTM, CDR2 ANQGSEA. Trimming pared 4 bases from V and 1 base from J, leaving 7 bases between.

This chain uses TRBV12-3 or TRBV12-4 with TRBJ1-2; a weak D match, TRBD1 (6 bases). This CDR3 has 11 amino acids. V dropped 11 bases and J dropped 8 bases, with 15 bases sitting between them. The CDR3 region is CALRGAGGYTF. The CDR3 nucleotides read TGTGCCCTGCGGGGGGCAGGAGGCTACACCTTC.

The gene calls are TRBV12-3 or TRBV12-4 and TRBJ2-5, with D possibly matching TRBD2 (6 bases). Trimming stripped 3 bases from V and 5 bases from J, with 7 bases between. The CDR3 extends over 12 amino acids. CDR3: CASSFGGETQYF. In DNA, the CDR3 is TGTGCCAGCAGTTTTGGGGGGGAGACCCAGTACTTC.

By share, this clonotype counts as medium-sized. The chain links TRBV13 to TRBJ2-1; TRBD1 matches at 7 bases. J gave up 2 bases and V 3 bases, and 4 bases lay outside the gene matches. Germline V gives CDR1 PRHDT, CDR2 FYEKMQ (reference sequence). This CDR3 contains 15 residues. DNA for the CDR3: TGTGCCAGCAGCTTCGACAGGGTCCCCTACAATGAGCAGTTCTTC. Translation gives CASSFDRVPYNEQFF. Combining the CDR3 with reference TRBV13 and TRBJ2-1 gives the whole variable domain AAGVIQSPRHLIKEKRETATLKCYPIPRHDTVYWYQQGPGQDPQFLISFYEKMQSDKGSIPDRFSAQQFSDYHSELNMSSLELGDSALYFCASSFDRVPYNEQFFGPGTRLTVL.

DNA for the CDR3: TGCAGCGTTGGGGGCCGCTCCTACGAGCAGTACTTC. This sequence encodes CSVGGRSYEQYF. The V and J genes are TRBV29-1 and TRBJ2-7; weak D call: TRBD1 (5 bases). The length of the CDR3 is 12 residues. V lost 4 bases and J 0 bases, leaving 7 bases between the germline ends. Germline V lookup: CDR1 SQVTM, CDR2 ANQGSEA.

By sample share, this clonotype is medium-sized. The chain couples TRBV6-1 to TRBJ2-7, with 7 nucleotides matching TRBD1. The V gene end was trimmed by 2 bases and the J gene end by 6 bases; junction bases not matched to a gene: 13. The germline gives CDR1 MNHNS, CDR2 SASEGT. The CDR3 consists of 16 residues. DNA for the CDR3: TGTGCCAGCAGTGAACTCAGAGGAGACAGGGCGGGCGAGCAGTACTTC. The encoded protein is CASSELRGDRAGEQYF.

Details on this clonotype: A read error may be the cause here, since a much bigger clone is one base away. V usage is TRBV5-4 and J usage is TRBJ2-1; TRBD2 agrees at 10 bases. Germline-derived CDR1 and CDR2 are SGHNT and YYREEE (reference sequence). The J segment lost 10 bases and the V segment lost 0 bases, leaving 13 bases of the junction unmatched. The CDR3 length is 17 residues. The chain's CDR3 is CASSLGGPSGGTYEQFF. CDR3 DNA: TGTGCCAGCAGCTTGGGCGGCCCTAGCGGGGGAACCTACGAGCAGTTCTTC.

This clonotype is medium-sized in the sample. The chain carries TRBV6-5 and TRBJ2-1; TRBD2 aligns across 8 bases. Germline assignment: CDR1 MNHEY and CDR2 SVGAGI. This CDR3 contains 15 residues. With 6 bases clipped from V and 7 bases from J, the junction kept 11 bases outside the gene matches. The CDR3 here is CASRPLSGGRNEQFF. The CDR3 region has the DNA TGTGCCAGCAGGCCCCTCTCGGGGGGGCGGAATGAGCAGTTCTTC.

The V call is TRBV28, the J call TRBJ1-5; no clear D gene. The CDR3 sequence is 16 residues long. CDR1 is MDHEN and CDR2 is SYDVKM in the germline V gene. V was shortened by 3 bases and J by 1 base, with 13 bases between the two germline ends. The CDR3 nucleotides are TGTGCCAGCAGTTTTGAGGGATCGGGAAGCAATCAGCCCCAGCATTTT. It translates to CASSFEGSGSNQPQHF.

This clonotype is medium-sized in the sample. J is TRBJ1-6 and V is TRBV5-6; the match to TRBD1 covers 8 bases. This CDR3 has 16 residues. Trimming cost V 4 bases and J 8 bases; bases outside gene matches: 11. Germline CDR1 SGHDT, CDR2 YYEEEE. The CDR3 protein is CASSPIQGVNYSPLHF. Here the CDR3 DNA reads TGTGCCAGCAGCCCTATACAGGGGGTGAACTATTCACCCCTCCACTTT.

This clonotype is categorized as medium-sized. This CDR3 reads CASSPRRDRVAVTQYF. The CDR3 DNA reads TGTGCCAGCAGCCCTAGGAGGGACAGGGTTGCCGTTACGCAGTATTTT. V and J are TRBV7-2 and TRBJ2-3; 9 nucleotides line up with TRBD1. J gave up 8 bases and V 5 bases, and 14 bases lay outside the gene matches. The CDR3 has 16 amino acids. Germline assignment: CDR1 SGHTA and CDR2 FQGNSA. The full variable domain, rest sourced from reference TRBV7-2 and TRBJ2-3, is GAGVSQSPSNKVTEKGKDVELRCDPISGHTALYWYRQSLGQGLEFLIYFQGNSAPDKSGLPSDRFSAERTGGSVSTLTIQRTQQEDSAVYLCASSPRRDRVAVTQYFGPGTRLTVL.

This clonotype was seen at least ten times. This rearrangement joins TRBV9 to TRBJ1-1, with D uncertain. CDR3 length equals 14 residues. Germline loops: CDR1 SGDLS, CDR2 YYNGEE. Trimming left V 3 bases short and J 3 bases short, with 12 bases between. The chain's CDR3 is CASSGYQRDTEAFF. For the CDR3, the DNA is TGTGCCAGCAGCGGATACCAGCGGGACACTGAAGCTTTCTTT.

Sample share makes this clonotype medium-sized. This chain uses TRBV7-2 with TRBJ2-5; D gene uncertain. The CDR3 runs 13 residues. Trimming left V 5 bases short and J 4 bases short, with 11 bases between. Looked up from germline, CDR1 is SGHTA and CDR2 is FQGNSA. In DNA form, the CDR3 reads TGTGCCAGCAGCCCGAGCGTCTCAGAGACCCAGTACTTC. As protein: CASSPSVSETQYF.

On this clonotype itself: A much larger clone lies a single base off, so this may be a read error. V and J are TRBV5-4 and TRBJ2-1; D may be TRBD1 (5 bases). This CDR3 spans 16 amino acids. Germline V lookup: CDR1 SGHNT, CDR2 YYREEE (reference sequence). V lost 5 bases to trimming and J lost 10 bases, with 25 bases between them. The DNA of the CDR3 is TGTGCCAGCAGAAACTACGGGCCCGAAGGGGTGGAGGAGCAGTTCTTC. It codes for CASRNYGPEGVEEQFF.

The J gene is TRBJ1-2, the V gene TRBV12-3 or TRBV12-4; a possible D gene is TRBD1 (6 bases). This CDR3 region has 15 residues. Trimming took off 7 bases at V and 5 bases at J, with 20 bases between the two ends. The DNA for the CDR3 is TGTGCCAGCAACGGCAGGGGAAGGATCGGGTATGGCTACACCTTC. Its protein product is CASNGRGRIGYGYTF.

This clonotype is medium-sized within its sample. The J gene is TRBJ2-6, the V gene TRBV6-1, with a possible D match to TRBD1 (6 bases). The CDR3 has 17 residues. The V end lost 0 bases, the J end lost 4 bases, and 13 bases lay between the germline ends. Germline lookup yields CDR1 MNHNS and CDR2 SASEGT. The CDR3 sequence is CASSEALQGAGANVLTF. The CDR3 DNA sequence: TGTGCCAGCAGTGAAGCTCTACAGGGAGCCGGGGCCAACGTCCTGACTTTC.

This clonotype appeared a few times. CDR3 sequence (DNA): TGTGCCAGCAGCTTAGGAGGGACTAGGATCAACAATGAGCAGTTCTTC. It specifies CASSLGGTRINNEQFF. The chain employs TRBV7-2 and TRBJ2-1, with TRBD2 matching over 8 bases. This CDR3 is 16 amino acids long. V dropped 1 base and J dropped 5; count of bases not matched to a gene: 7. Germline V gives CDR1 SGHTA, CDR2 FQGNSA.

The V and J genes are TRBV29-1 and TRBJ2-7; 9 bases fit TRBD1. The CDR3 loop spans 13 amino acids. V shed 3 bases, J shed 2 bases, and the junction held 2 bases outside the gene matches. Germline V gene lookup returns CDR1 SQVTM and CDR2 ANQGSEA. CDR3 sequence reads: CSVEGQGAYEQYF. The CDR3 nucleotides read TGCAGCGTTGAGGGACAGGGAGCCTACGAGCAGTACTTC.

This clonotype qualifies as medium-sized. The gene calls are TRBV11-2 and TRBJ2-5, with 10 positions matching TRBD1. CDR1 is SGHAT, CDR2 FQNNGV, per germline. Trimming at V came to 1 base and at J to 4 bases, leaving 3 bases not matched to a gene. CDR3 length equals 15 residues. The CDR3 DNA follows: TGTGCCAGCAGCTTAGCGACAGGGGGCGCAGAGACCCAGTACTTC. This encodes CASSLATGGAETQYF.

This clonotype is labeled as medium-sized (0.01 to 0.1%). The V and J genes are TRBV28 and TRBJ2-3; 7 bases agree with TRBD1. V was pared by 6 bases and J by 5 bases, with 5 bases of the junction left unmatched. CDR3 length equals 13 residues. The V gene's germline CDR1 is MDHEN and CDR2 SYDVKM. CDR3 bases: TGTGCCAGCAGAACTGGGACAGAAGATACGCAGTATTTT. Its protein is CASRTGTEDTQYF.

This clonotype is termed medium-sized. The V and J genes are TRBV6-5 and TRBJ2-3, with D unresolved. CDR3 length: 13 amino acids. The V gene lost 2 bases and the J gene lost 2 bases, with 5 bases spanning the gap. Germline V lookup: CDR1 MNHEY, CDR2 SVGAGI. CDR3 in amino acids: CASSYGITDTQYF. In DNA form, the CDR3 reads TGTGCCAGCAGTTACGGGATCACAGATACGCAGTATTTT.

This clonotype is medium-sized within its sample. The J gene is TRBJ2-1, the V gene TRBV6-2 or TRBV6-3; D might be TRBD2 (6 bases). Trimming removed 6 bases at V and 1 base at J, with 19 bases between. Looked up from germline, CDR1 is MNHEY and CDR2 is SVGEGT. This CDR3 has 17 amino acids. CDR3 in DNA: TGTGCCAGCAGCTCTAGGGAGCTAGCGTTATCCTACAATGAGCAGTTCTTC. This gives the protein CASSSRELALSYNEQFF.

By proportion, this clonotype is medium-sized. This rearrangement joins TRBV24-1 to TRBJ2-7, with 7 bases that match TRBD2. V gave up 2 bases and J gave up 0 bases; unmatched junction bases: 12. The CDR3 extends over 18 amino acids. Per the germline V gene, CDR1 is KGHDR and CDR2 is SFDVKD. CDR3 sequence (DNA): TGTGCCACCAGTGATTGGGGGTGGGGGAGGGGTAGCTCCTACGAGCAGTACTTC. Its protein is CATSDWGWGRGSSYEQYF.

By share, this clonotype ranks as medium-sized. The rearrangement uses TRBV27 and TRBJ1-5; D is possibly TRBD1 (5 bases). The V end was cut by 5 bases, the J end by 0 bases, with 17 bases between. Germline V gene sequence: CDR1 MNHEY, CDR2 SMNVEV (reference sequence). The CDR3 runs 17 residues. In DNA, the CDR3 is TGTGCCAGCAGTCCGGCCCAACAGGCTTATAGCAATCAGCCCCAGCATTTT. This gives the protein CASSPAQQAYSNQPQHF.

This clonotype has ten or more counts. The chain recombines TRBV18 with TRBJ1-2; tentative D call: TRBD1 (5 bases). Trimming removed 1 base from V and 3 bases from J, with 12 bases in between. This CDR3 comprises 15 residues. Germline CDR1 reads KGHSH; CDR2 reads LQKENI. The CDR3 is CASSPQTAVDYGYTF. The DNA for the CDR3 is TGTGCCAGCTCACCACAGACAGCTGTGGACTATGGCTACACCTTC.

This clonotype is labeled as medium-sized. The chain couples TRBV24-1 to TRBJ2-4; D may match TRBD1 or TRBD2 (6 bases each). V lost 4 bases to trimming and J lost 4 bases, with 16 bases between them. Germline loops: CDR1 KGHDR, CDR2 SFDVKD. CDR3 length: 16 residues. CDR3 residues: CATSDPSRGAKNIQYF. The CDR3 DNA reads TGTGCCACCAGTGACCCGAGTAGGGGGGCTAAAAACATTCAGTACTTC.

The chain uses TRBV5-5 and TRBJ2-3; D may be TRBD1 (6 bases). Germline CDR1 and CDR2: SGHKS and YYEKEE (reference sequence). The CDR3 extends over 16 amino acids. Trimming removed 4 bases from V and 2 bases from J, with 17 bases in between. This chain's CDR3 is CASSLTGGQNTDTQYF. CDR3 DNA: TGTGCCAGCAGCCTTACTGGGGGACAAAACACAGATACGCAGTATTTT. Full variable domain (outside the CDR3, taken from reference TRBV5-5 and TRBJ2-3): DAGVTQSPTHLIKTRGQQVTLRCSPISGHKSVSWYQQVLGQGPQFIFQYYEKEERGRGNFPDRFSARQFPNYSSELNVNALLLGDSALYLCASSLTGGQNTDTQYFGPGTRLTVL.

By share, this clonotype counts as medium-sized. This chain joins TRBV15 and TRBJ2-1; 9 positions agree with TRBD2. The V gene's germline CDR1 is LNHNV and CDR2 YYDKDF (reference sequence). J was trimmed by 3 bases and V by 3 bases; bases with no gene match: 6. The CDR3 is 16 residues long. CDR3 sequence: CATSSGLAGRYNEQFF. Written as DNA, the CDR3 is TGTGCCACCAGCAGTGGGCTAGCGGGACGCTACAATGAGCAGTTCTTC.

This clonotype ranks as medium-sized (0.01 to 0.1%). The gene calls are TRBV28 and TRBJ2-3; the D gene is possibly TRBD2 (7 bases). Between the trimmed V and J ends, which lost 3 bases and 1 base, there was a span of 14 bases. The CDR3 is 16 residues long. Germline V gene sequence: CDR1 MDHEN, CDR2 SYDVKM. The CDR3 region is CASSLRGPWGTDTQYF. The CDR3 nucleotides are TGTGCCAGCAGTTTGCGGGGGCCGTGGGGCACAGATACGCAGTATTTT.